This is a list of T cell receptor beta chains from one sample in a study of cytomegalovirus exposure and HLA in healthy donors. Produced via immunoSEQ multiplex PCR; TCRdb's table is partial and in-frame only. The sample records 100,000 to 150,000 clones, about 73% being singletons. Sequenced: PBMCs. Receptors originate from a woman in her forties or fifties in good health and CMV-seropositive. CDR3s include the opening cysteine and the closing phenylalanine or tryptophan. Size is stated for part of the rows, as once, few or many counts, or as a class when the clone is expanded.

v_gene: TRBV11-2; abundance: -; CDR3aa: CASSLGGFPGYEQYF
v_gene: TRBV25-1; abundance: -; CDR3aa: CASSGTDSLGGYTF
v_gene: TRBV10-1; abundance: -; CDR3aa: CASSGGAFRTDTQYF
v_gene: TRBV10-3; abundance: -; CDR3aa: CAIRGSGGDNSPLHF
v_gene: TRBV7-2; abundance: once; CDR3aa: CASSLVPGTADGYTF
v_gene: TRBV5-1; abundance: -; CDR3aa: CASSLDSHQPQHF
v_gene: TRBV15; abundance: -; CDR3aa: CATSRGGNLGGELFF
v_gene: TRBV5-4; abundance: -; CDR3aa: CASSLTSGGFRAGELFF
v_gene: TRBV6-5; abundance: -; CDR3aa: CASSPGTSVTYEQYF
v_gene: TRBV10-3; abundance: -; CDR3aa: CAIRHGQGSTGANVLTF
v_gene: TRBV5-1; abundance: -; CDR3aa: CASGDRGDTGELFF
v_gene: TRBV2; abundance: -; CDR3aa: CASSVEQGSSYEQYF
v_gene: TRBV11-2; abundance: -; CDR3aa: CASSFPTGSEQYF
v_gene: TRBV19; abundance: -; CDR3aa: CASSIQSGSSGNTIYF
v_gene: TRBV6-5; abundance: -; CDR3aa: CASSPRTGLVEQYF
v_gene: TRBV19; abundance: -; CDR3aa: CASSSYRDSEAFF
v_gene: TRBV29-1; abundance: -; CDR3aa: CSVAPSSGNEQFF
v_gene: TRBV30; abundance: once; CDR3aa: CAWGTGLDQPQHF
v_gene: TRBV5-4; abundance: -; CDR3aa: CASSTGGTNYGYTF
v_gene: TRBV2; abundance: -; CDR3aa: CASRPGGRLNTEAFF
v_gene: TRBV30; abundance: -; CDR3aa: CAWSPPGGVVTNTQYF
v_gene: TRBV5-1; abundance: -; CDR3aa: CASSFGVLTRENEKLFF
v_gene: TRBV4-1; abundance: -; CDR3aa: CASSRGGLDEGNTIYF
v_gene: TRBV4-2; abundance: -; CDR3aa: CASSLALAGGQETQYF
v_gene: TRBV5-5; abundance: -; CDR3aa: CASSETGGVEKLFF
v_gene: TRBV4-1; abundance: -; CDR3aa: CASRSTGSSYEQYF
v_gene: TRBV7-2; abundance: -; CDR3aa: CASSLRRGGALNTGELFF
v_gene: TRBV11-3; abundance: -; CDR3aa: CASSLGRTDSNYGYTF
v_gene: TRBV10-3; abundance: -; CDR3aa: CSISESDSRRSPLHF
v_gene: TRBV5-6; abundance: -; CDR3aa: CASNPPGGYGYPF
v_gene: TRBV6-5; abundance: -; CDR3aa: CASSSGNEQYF
v_gene: TRBV7-7; abundance: -; CDR3aa: CASSLAGRDEKLFF
v_gene: TRBV6-1; abundance: once; CDR3aa: CASSEGQGGYGYTF
v_gene: TRBV9; abundance: -; CDR3aa: CASSVQTGVEAFF
v_gene: TRBV7-8; abundance: few; CDR3aa: CASSSPWGRGANNEQFF
v_gene: TRBV10-3; abundance: -; CDR3aa: CAISDGSGKSDTQYF
v_gene: TRBV2; abundance: few; CDR3aa: CASRSSVTDEQYF
v_gene: TRBV4-2; abundance: -; CDR3aa: CASSQVGERGGAGELFF
v_gene: TRBV11-2; abundance: -; CDR3aa: CASSLDRIGGAAFF
v_gene: TRBV7-2; abundance: -; CDR3aa: CASAHPSSGNTIYF
v_gene: TRBV4-1; abundance: -; CDR3aa: CASSQDWGQGLSYEQYF
v_gene: TRBV2; abundance: -; CDR3aa: CASSVISGIMKSGKLFF